Sequencing of this T cell receptor (beta chain) was carried out in a study of CD8 T cells in Susac syndrome. The CDR3 sequence is 13 residues long. The germline V gene has CDR1 GTSNPN and CDR2 SVGIG (reference sequence). V gave up 4 bases and J gave up 4 bases, with 13 bases separating them. Sequencing of TCR beta was carried out in blood CD8+ and CD4+ T cells. Random hexamers were used to reverse transcribe an amount of roughly 0.5 to 1 ug RNA. Each CDR3 protein is one row after TCRdb ran MiXCR on the immunoSEQ multiplex PCR reads. The sample lists about 210,000 distinct CDR3 sequences, approximately 94% occurring once.

The sequencing input was CD4+ T cells from PBMCs. This rearrangement joins TRBV30 to TRBJ1-1; tentatively, D is TRBD1 (6 bases). The clonotype was recovered from a human donor with Susac syndrome. CDR3 sequence: CAWMGARGTEAFF. CDR3 coding DNA: TGTGCCTGGATGGGGGCGCGAGGCACTGAAGCTTTCTTT.